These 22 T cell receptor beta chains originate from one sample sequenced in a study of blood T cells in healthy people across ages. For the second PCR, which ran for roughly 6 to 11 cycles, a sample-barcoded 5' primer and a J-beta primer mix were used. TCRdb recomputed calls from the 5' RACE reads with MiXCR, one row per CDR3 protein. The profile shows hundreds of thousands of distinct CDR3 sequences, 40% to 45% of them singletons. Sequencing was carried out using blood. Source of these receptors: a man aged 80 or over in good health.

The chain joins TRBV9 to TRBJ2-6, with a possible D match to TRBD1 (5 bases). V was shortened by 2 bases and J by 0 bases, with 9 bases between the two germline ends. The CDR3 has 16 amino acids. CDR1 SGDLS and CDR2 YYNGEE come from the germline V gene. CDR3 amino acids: CASSVGQSSGANVLTF. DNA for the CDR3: TGTGCCAGCAGCGTGGGGCAGAGCTCTGGGGCCAACGTCCTGACTTTC.

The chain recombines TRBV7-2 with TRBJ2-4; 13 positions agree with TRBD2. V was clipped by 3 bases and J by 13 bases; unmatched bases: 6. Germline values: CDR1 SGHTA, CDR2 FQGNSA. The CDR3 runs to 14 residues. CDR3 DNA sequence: TGTGCCAGCAGCTTTACTAGCGGGAGGGGTGAGCAGTACTTC. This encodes CASSFTSGRGEQYF.

CDR3 nucleotides: TGTGCCAGCAGCCCGCTGGGCAGGACAGGGGTAGTTTCACCCCTCCACTTT. As protein: CASSPLGRTGVVSPLHF. The chain has TRBV3-1 and TRBJ1-6; 9 bases are a match to TRBD1. The CDR3 length is 17 residues. Looked up from germline, CDR1 is LGHDT and CDR2 is YNNKEL (reference sequence). Trimming cost V 4 bases and J 9 bases; bases outside gene matches: 13.

CDR3 residues: CASSYATRGPQETQYF. CDR3 in DNA: TGTGCCAGCAGTTACGCGACTAGGGGCCCCCAAGAGACCCAGTACTTC. V usage is TRBV6-2 or TRBV6-3 and J usage is TRBJ2-4, with D perhaps TRBD2 (6 bases). Matching the DNA end better, TRBJ2-5 makes the J call doubtful. The CDR3 contains 16 residues. Looked up from germline, CDR1 is MNHEY and CDR2 is SVGEGT.

DNA for the CDR3: TGCGCCAGCAGCTTGGAAGGGAGGGTGTCCACTGAAGCTTTCTTT. Its protein is CASSLEGRVSTEAFF. This rearrangement joins TRBV5-1 to TRBJ1-1, with unresolved D. Germline V gene data show CDR1 as SGHRS and CDR2 as YFSETQ. The CDR3 has 15 amino acids. Trimming left V 0 bases short and J 4 bases short, with 13 bases between. Filled out from reference TRBV5-1 and TRBJ1-1, the complete variable domain reads KAGVTQTPRYLIKTRGQQVTLSCSPISGHRSVSWYQQTPGQGLQFLFEYFSETQRNKGNFPGRFSGRQFSNSRSEMNVSTLELGDSALYLCASSLEGRVSTEAFFGQGTRLTVV.

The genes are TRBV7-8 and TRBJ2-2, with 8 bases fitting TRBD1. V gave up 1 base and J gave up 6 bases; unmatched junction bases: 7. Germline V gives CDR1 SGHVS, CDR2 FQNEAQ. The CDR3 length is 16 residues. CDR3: CASSLVLVQGAGELFF. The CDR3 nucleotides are TGTGCCAGCAGCTTAGTATTAGTACAGGGGGCCGGGGAGCTGTTTTTT.

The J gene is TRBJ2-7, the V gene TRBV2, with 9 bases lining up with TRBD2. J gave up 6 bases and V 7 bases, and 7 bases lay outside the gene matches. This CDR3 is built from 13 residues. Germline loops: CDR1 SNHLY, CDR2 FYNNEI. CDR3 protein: CASTIAGVREQYF. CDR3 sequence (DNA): TGTGCCAGCACCATAGCGGGAGTCCGCGAGCAGTACTTC.

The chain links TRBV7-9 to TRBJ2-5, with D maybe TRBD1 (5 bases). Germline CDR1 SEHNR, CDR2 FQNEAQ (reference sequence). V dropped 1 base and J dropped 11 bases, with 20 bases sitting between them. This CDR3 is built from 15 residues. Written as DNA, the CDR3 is TGTGCCAGCAGCTTAGGACCTCAAAGGGGCAATGAGCAGTACTTC. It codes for CASSLGPQRGNEQYF.

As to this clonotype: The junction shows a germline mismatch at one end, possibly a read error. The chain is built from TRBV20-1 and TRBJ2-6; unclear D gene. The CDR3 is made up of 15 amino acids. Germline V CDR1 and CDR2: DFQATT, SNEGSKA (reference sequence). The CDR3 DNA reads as TGCGGTGCACCAACAGTGCCCTCTGGGGCCAACGTCCTGACTTTC. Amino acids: CGAPTVPSGANVLTF.

The CDR3 here is CAWSTSDTQYF. Here the CDR3 DNA reads TGTGCCTGGAGTACTTCAGACACTCAGTACTTC. This rearrangement joins TRBV30 to TRBJ2-4, with D unclear. V was cut by 2 bases and J by 12 bases, with 11 bases left in between. The CDR3 runs 11 residues. Germline V gene data show CDR1 as GTSNPN and CDR2 as SVGIG (reference sequence).

In DNA, the CDR3 is TGTGCCAGCAAGGAGCGGGTGGGCCAAGAGACCCAGTACTTC. It specifies CASKERVGQETQYF. The chain uses TRBV6-5 and TRBJ2-5, with TRBD2 as a possible D gene (6 bases). The CDR3 runs to 14 residues. CDR1 and CDR2 (germline): MNHEY, SVGAGI. V was trimmed by 7 bases and J by 1 base, leaving 13 bases between them.

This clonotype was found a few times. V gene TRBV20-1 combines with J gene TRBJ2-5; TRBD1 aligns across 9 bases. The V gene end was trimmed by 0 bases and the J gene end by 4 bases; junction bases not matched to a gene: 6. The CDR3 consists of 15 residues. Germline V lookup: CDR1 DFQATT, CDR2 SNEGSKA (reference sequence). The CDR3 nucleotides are TGCAGTGCTAGAGACTCAATGACAGGGGGAGAGACCCAGTACTTC. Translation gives CSARDSMTGGETQYF.

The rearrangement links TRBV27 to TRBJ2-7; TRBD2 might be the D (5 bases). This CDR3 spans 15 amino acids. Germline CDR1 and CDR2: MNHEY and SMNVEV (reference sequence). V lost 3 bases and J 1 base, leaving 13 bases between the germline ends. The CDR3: CASSFGPAVSYEQYF. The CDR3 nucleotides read TGTGCCAGCAGTTTTGGGCCAGCGGTTTCCTACGAGCAGTACTTC.

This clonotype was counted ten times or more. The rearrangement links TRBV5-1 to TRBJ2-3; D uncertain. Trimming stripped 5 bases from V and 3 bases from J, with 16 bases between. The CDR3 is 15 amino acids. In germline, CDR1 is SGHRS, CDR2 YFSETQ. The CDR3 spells CASSLWGFGTDTQYF. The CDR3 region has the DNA TGCGCCAGCAGTCTTTGGGGATTTGGGACAGATACGCAGTATTTT.

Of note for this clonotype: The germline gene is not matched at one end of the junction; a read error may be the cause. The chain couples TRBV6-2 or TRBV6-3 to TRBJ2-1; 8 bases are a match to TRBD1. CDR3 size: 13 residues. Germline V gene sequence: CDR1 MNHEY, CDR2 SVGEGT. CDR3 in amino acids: CASSYSTGGEQFF. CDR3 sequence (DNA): TGTGCCAGCAGCTACTCAACAGGGGGAGAGCAGTTCTTC.

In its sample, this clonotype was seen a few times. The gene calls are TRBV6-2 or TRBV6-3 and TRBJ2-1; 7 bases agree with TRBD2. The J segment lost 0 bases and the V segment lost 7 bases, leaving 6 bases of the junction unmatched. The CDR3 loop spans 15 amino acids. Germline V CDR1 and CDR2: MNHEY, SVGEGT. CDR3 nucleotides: TGTGCCAGCAAGTCAGGCGGGGGCTCCTACAATGAGCAGTTCTTC. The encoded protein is CASKSGGGSYNEQFF.

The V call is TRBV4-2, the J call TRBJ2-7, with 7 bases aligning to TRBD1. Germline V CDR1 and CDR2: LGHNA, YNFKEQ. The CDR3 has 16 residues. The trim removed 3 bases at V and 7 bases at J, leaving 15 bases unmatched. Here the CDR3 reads CASSHDTGTVSSEQYF. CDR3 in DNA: TGTGCCAGCAGCCACGATACCGGGACAGTCTCTAGTGAGCAGTACTTC.

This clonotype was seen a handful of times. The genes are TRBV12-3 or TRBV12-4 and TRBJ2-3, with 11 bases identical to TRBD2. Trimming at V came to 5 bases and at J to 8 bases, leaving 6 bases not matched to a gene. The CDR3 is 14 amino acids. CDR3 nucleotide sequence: TGTGCCAGCAGTCCAGGACTAGCGGGTGTTACGCAGTATTTT. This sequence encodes CASSPGLAGVTQYF.

The CDR3 loop is CATSDWQKDEQYF. Here the CDR3 DNA reads TGTGCCACCAGTGATTGGCAGAAAGATGAGCAGTACTTC. The V gene is TRBV24-1, the J gene TRBJ2-5; unclear D gene. CDR3 size: 13 residues. In germline, CDR1 is KGHDR, CDR2 SFDVKD. The V gene lost 2 bases and the J gene lost 11 bases, with 14 bases spanning the gap.

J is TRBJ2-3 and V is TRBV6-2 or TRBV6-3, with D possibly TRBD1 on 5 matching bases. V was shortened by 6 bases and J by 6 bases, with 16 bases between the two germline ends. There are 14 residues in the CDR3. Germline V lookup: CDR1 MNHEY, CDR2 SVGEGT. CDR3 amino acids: CASSKGTGRDTQYF. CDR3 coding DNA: TGTGCCAGCAGCAAAGGAACAGGTCGTGATACGCAGTATTTT.

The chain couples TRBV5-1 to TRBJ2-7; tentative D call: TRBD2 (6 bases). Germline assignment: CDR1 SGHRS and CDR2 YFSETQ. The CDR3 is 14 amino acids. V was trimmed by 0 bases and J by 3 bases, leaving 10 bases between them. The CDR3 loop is CASSLEGGNYEQYF. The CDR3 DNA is TGCGCCAGCAGCTTGGAAGGAGGGAACTACGAGCAGTACTTC.

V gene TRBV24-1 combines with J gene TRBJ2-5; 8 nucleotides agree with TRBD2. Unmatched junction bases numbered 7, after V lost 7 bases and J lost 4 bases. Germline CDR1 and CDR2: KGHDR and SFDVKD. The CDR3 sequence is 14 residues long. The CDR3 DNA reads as TGTGCCACCAGCGTGGGACTAGGGGGAGAGACCCAGTACTTC. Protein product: CATSVGLGGETQYF.